Presented here are 7 T cell receptor beta chains from one specimen sequenced in a study of human T cells and chemical hapten exposure. Described time point: patch test 1, 2 weeks after DPC sensitization. Treatment given: therapeutic diphenylcyclopropenone sensitization with weekly scalp DPC. MiXCR, run by TCRdb on the RACE reads, gives a single entry per CDR3 protein. The sample includes about 340,000 distinct CDR3 sequences, roughly 6.9% of them seen just once. The sequencing used whole blood, collected in connection with sensitization to the hapten diphenylcyclopropenone (DPC). The receptors were gathered from a young woman with alopecia areata. Some clones in this sample may be carry-over from other donors' samples.

Only a few counts were recorded for this clonotype. This rearrangement joins TRBV12-3 or TRBV12-4 to TRBJ2-3; no clear D. V was cut by 6 bases and J by 0 bases, with 10 bases left in between. The CDR3 has 14 residues. CDR3 loop: CASRVSGSTDTQYF. The CDR3 DNA reads as TGTGCCAGCAGAGTTTCCGGGAGCACAGATACGCAGTATTTT.

The V and J genes are TRBV20-1 and TRBJ1-4; D ambiguous. Germline-derived CDR1 and CDR2 are DFQATT and SNEGSKA (reference sequence). The V and J ends lost 5 bases and 0 bases respectively, with 13 bases between them. The CDR3 totals 15 residues. CDR3 in DNA: TGCAGTGCTGACCGTAACTCAGCAACTAATGAAAAACTGTTTTTT. Protein product: CSADRNSATNEKLFF.

This clonotype was counted only a few times. V gene TRBV5-5 combines with J gene TRBJ1-4, with TRBD1 matching over 10 bases. CDR1 and CDR2 (germline): SGHKS, YYEKEE (reference sequence). The CDR3 runs 16 residues. V lost 1 base, J lost 5 bases, and 5 bases stayed unmatched. The DNA for the CDR3 is TGTGCCAGCAGCTTGAACGAGGGACAGGGGAATGAAAAACTGTTTTTT. This encodes CASSLNEGQGNEKLFF.

In its sample, this clonotype was seen many times. This sequence joins TRBV28 and TRBJ2-1, with 10 bases aligning to TRBD2. This CDR3 has 17 residues. V gave up 3 bases and J gave up 4 bases; unmatched junction bases: 9. Germline CDR1 is MDHEN and CDR2 is SYDVKM. CDR3 coding DNA: TGTGCCAGCAGTTTCTTAGGTAGCGGGGGGCCTTACAATGAGCAGTTCTTC. Protein sequence: CASSFLGSGGPYNEQFF.

This clonotype was counted a few times. The rearrangement joins TRBV7-8 to TRBJ2-2; possibly TRBD2 for D (7 bases). This CDR3 has 16 amino acids. The V and J ends lost 3 bases and 3 bases respectively, with 14 bases between them. Germline loops: CDR1 SGHVS, CDR2 FQNEAQ. The CDR3: CASSLGGQGYTGELFF. The DNA of the CDR3 is TGTGCCAGCAGCTTGGGAGGGCAGGGGTACACCGGGGAGCTGTTTTTT.

CDR3 bases: TGTGCCAGCAGCAAAGGGGGGGATTCCACAGATACGCAGTATTTT. Translating it yields CASSKGGDSTDTQYF. The rearrangement links TRBV7-2 to TRBJ2-3; a weak D match, TRBD2 (7 bases). Germline CDR1 reads SGHTA; CDR2 reads FQGNSA. V was trimmed by 5 bases and J by 2 bases, leaving 14 bases between them. The CDR3 runs to 15 residues.

In its sample, this clonotype was seen a few times. This rearrangement joins TRBV12-3 or TRBV12-4 to TRBJ2-4; D is unclear. There are 15 residues in the CDR3. V lost 5 bases and J 3 bases, leaving 14 bases between the germline ends. This CDR3 is CASSPTNFVKNIQYF. CDR3 in DNA: TGTGCCAGCAGTCCTACAAATTTTGTCAAAAACATTCAGTACTTC.